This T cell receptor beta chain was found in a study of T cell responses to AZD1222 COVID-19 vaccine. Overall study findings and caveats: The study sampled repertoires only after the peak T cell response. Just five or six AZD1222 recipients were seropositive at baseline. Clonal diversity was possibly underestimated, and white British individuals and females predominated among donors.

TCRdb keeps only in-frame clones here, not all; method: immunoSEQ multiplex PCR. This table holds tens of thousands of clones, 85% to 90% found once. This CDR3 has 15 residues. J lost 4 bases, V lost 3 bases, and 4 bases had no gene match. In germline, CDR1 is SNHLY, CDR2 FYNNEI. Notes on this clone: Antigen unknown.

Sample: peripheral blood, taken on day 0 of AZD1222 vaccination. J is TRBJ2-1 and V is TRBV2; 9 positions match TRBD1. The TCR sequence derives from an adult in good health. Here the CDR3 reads CASSEDRGGYNEQFF. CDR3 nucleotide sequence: TGTGCCAGCAGTGAGGACAGGGGAGGGTACAATGAGCAGTTCTTC. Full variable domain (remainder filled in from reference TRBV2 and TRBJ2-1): EPEVTQTPSHQVTQMGQEVILRCVPISNHLYFYWYRQILGQKVEFLVSFYNNEISEKSEIFDDQFSVERPDGSNFTLKIRSTKLEDSAMYFCASSEDRGGYNEQFFGPGTRLTVL.